This TCR beta chain was retrieved from a study of blood T cell repertoires in COVID-19. On the study more broadly: Acute-phase and convalescent COVID-19 samples originated in the United States, Italy and Spain. PBMCs, B-cell-depleted T cells, or T cells provided the cDNA or gDNA that made up the material.

CDR3 length: 16 amino acids. Authors' processing steps: Reference gene primer amplification yielded estimated nucleated cell counts. This table comes from immunoSEQ multiplex PCR, and its TCRdb copy is limited to in-frame clones, with some not included. V, J and clone size were drawn from that table, and D and trimming were deduced from the DNA. The sample holds 190,000 or so clones, about 87% seen once. The sequence derives from a man aged 55 to 70 who had recovered from COVID-19. The chain is built from TRBV21-1 and TRBJ2-5; TRBD2, the table's D call, lacks a check against the DNA. TRBV21-1 is classified as a pseudogene. Sequencing was performed on peripheral blood. CDR3 nucleotide sequence: TGTGCCAGCAGCTTCCGACCGGCCCCTGGGAGAGAGACCCAGTACTTC. It yields the protein CASSFRPAPGRETQYF.